This T cell receptor (beta chain) was obtained from a study of shared clonotypes between healthy human individuals. Study findings and constraints: It was expected that sequencing depth would affect clonotype sharing among donors.

Turning to this clone: Its cognate antigen is unknown.

Clones were read by immunoSEQ multiplex PCR, and TCRdb kept only the in-frame ones, dropping some. The sample holds about 580,000 clones; roughly 98% are singletons and the top ten take more than 0.3%. Terminally differentiated effector memory CD45RA+ cells were excluded from the naive CD8 cells, which were CD45RO-negative and positively selected for CCR7. This CDR3 is 12 amino acids long. The germline CDR1 and CDR2 sequences are MNHEY and SMNVEV (reference sequence). V was trimmed by 6 bases and J by 7 bases, leaving 13 bases between them. Sequenced input: naive CD8+ T cells sorted from blood. The gene calls are TRBV27 and TRBJ2-7, with a tentative D call TRBD2 (6 bases). The receptor's source is a man aged 30 to 45 in good health. In nucleotides, the CDR3 is TGTGCCAGCAGGACCGGGGGACGGGAGCAGTACTTC. Amino acids: CASRTGGREQYF.